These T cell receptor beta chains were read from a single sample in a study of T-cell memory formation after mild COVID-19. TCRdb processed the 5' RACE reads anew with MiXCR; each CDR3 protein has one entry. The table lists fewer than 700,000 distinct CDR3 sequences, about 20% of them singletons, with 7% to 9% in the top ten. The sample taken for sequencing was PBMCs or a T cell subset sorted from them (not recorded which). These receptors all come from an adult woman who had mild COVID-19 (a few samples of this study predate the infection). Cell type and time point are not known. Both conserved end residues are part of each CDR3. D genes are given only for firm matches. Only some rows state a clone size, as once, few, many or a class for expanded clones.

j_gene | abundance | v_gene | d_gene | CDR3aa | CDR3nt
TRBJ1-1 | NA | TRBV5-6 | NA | CASSSDWGVPFF | TGTGCCAGCAGCTCCGATTGGGGAGTACCTTTCTTT
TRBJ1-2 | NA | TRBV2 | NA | CASSEVGKANYGYTF | TGTGCCAGCAGTGAAGTTGGCAAAGCTAACTATGGCTACACCTTC
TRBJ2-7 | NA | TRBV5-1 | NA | CASSLSTATGLSYEQYF | TGCGCCAGCAGCTTGTCAACGGCGACAGGCCTCTCCTACGAGCAGTACTTC
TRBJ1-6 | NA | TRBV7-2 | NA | CAIRSGSYNSPLHF | TGTGCCATCAGGTCGGGCTCCTATAATTCACCCCTCCACTTT
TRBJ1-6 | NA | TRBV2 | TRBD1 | CAIMDRVNSPLHF | TGTGCCATCATGGACAGGGTCAATTCACCCCTCCACTTT
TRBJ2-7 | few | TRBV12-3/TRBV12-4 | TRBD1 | CASSPPGTGGNHEQYF | TGTGCCAGCAGTCCGCCTGGGACAGGGGGCAACCACGAGCAGTACTTC
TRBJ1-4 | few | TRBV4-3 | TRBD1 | CASSPRDWDRGEKLFF | TGCGCCAGCAGCCCCAGAGATTGGGACAGGGGCGAAAAACTGTTTTTT
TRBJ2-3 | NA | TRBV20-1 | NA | CSAPGRVDTQYF | TGCAGTGCCCCCGGCAGGGTAGATACGCAGTATTTT
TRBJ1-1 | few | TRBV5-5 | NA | CASSPRSLAGEATEAFF | TGTGCCAGCAGCCCCCGGTCCTTGGCGGGCGAGGCCACTGAAGCTTTCTTT
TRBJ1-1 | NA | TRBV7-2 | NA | CASSRRYNTEAFF | TGTGCCAGCAGTCGTAGGTATAACACTGAAGCTTTCTTT
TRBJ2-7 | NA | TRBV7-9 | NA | CATQPSGGSYEQYF | TGTGCCACCCAACCGTCTGGCGGCTCCTACGAGCAGTACTTC
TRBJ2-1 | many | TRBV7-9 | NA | CASRRDSYNEQFF | TGTGCCAGCAGACGAGACTCCTACAATGAGCAGTTCTTC
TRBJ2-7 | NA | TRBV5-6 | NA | CASRKGHLYEQYF | TGTGCCAGCAGAAAGGGACACCTCTACGAGCAGTACTTC
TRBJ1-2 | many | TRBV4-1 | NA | CASSQVAANYGYTF | TGTGCCAGCAGCCAGGTAGCCGCAAACTATGGCTACACCTTC
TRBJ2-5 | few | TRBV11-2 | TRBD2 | CASSWWGGPEETQYF | TGTGCCAGCAGCTGGTGGGGAGGGCCGGAGGAGACCCAGTACTTC
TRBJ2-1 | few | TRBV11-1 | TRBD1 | CASSLRFRQGNEQFF | TGTGCCAGCAGCTTAAGGTTCCGACAGGGCAATGAGCAGTTCTTC
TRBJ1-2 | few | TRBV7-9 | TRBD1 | CASSLPGTGSNYGYTF | TGTGCCAGCAGCTTACCTGGGACAGGGTCTAACTATGGCTACACCTTC
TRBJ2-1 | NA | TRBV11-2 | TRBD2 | CASSWGLGEQFF | TGTGCCAGCAGCTGGGGACTAGGGGAGCAGTTCTTC
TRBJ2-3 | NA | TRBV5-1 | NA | CASSPGGGGHTDTQYF | TGCGCCAGCAGCCCGGGTGGGGGCGGCCACACAGATACGCAGTATTTT
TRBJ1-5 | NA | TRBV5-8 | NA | CASSLGFSQPQHF | TGTGCCAGCAGCTTGGGGTTTTCTCAGCCCCAGCATTTT
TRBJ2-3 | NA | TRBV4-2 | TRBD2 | CASSQDTGLAGEVPSTDTQYF | TGTGCCAGCAGCCAAGATACCGGGCTAGCGGGAGAGGTCCCCAGCACAGATACGCAGTATTTT
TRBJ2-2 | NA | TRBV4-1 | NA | CASSQESPGELFF | TGCGCCAGCAGCCAAGAATCGCCCGGGGAGCTGTTTTTT
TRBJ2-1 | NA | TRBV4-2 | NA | CASSQESLAHEQFF | TGTGCCAGCAGCCAAGAATCACTAGCCCATGAGCAGTTCTTC
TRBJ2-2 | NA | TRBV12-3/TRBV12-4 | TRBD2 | CASRPLGGSDTGELFF | TGTGCCAGCAGACCCTTGGGGGGGTCGGACACCGGGGAGCTGTTTTTT
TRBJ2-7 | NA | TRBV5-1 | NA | CASSLSRVSSYEQYF | TGCGCCAGCAGCTTGTCCAGGGTGAGCTCCTACGAGCAGTACTTC
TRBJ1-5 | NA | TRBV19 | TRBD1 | CASSITSTGRQPQHF | TGTGCCAGTAGTATTACCTCGACAGGGCGTCAGCCCCAGCATTTT
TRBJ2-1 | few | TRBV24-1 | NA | CATSDPGTANEQFF | TGTGCCACCAGTGACCCTGGGACGGCAAATGAGCAGTTCTTC
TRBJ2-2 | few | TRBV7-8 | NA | CASSLFWRFNTGELFF | TGTGCCAGCAGCTTATTCTGGCGGTTCAACACCGGGGAGCTGTTTTTT
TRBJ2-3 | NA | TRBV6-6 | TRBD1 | CASHRDSNTDTQYF | TGTGCCTCACACCGGGACAGTAATACAGATACGCAGTATTTT
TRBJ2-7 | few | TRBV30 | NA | CAWSVVSYEQYF | TGTGCCTGGAGTGTTGTGTCCTACGAGCAGTACTTC
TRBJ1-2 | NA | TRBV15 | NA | CATSRDMGNYGYTF | TGTGCCACCAGCAGAGATATGGGTAACTATGGCTACACCTTC
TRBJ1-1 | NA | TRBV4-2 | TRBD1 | CASSQEPQGGTTRGGNAFF | TGTGCCAGCAGCCAAGAACCGCAGGGGGGAACTACACGGGGAGGGAACGCTTTCTTT